The 15 T cell receptor beta chains reported below all come from one sample, sequenced in a study of cytomegalovirus exposure and HLA in healthy donors. Amplification used 60 Vbeta primers and 13 Jbeta primers. Clones were sequenced by immunoSEQ multiplex PCR, and TCRdb holds only the in-frame ones, with some missing. The sample shows over 110,000 clones, 82% of them seen only once. Sequences were obtained from PBMCs. These receptors were collected from a male donor in good health and CMV-seronegative.

This clone appeared a single time. The V and J genes are TRBV23-1 and TRBJ2-3; tentatively, D is TRBD1 (6 bases). Being an ORF, TRBV23-1 has a function that is uncertain. The CDR3 runs to 17 residues. V lost 0 bases and J 5 bases, leaving 18 bases between the germline ends. The CDR3 is CASSQSGDTKREDTQYF. In DNA, the CDR3 is TGCGCCAGCAGTCAATCGGGGGACACCAAAAGGGAAGATACGCAGTATTTT.

Of note for this clone: The sample holds other DNA sequences that translate to the same CDR3. The CDR3, as DNA: TGTGCCAGCAGCTTGGGGGCTAGCGGATACGAGCAGTACTTC. Translated, it gives CASSLGASGYEQYF. The chain has TRBV5-4 and TRBJ2-7, with TRBD2 matching over 7 bases. J lost 4 bases, V lost 0 bases, and 4 bases had no gene match. CDR1 is SGHNT and CDR2 is YYREEE in the germline V gene (reference sequence). The CDR3 loop spans 14 amino acids.

The genes are TRBV6-5 and TRBJ2-7, with D tentatively TRBD2 (6 bases). CDR3 length: 15 residues. Germline V gives CDR1 MNHEY, CDR2 SVGAGI. V lost 0 bases, J lost 3 bases, and 12 bases lay in between. In nucleotides, the CDR3 is TGTGCCAGCAGTTACTCGGGCGGGGATAGCTACGAGCAGTACTTC. Amino acids: CASSYSGGDSYEQYF.

The genes are TRBV4-3 and TRBJ2-5; perhaps TRBD2 as D (5 bases). Germline V gene sequence: CDR1 LGHNA, CDR2 YSLEER. V was pared by 1 base and J by 7 bases, with 22 bases between. The CDR3 extends over 17 amino acids. CDR3 residues: CASSQASPGSAGGTQYF. Here the CDR3 DNA reads TGCGCCAGCAGCCAAGCTTCTCCTGGGAGCGCGGGTGGGACCCAGTACTTC.

The chain carries TRBV27 and TRBJ2-2; 7 bases match TRBD1. Germline CDR1 MNHEY, CDR2 SMNVEV (reference sequence). This CDR3 is 17 amino acids long. V lost 5 bases and J lost 3; bases outside the gene matches: 12. CDR3 protein: CASSIRQGYSYTGELFF. DNA of the CDR3: TGTGCCAGCAGTATTCGACAGGGCTACTCATACACCGGGGAGCTGTTTTTT.

This clone was seen only once. The chain recombines TRBV27 with TRBJ2-1; no clear D gene. V was pared by 3 bases and J by 1 base, with 10 bases between. There are 15 residues in the CDR3. CDR1 is MNHEY, CDR2 SMNVEV, per germline (reference sequence). CDR3 nucleotide sequence: TGTGCCAGCAGTTTTTCGCCTAATTCCTACAATGAGCAGTTCTTC. Its translation is CASSFSPNSYNEQFF.

The chain recombines TRBV6-5 with TRBJ2-1; 8 bases map to TRBD2. The V segment lost 5 bases and the J segment 9 bases; nucleotides outside the gene matches: 12. This CDR3 region has 15 residues. From germline, CDR1 is MNHEY and CDR2 SVGAGI. The chain's CDR3 is CASSQSGSSPIEQFF. The CDR3 nucleotides read TGTGCCAGCAGTCAGAGCGGGAGTTCTCCCATTGAGCAGTTCTTC.

J is TRBJ2-7 and V is TRBV27; the match to TRBD1 covers 8 bases. Per the germline V gene, CDR1 is MNHEY and CDR2 is SMNVEV (reference sequence). The CDR3 is 14 amino acids. After removal of 3 bases from V and 4 bases from J, the junction contained 5 bases not matched to a gene. Here the CDR3 DNA reads TGTGCCAGCAGTTTCGGGACAGGTCCATACGAGCAGTACTTC. Its protein product is CASSFGTGPYEQYF.

The chain joins TRBV5-4 to TRBJ1-2; D is perhaps TRBD1 (5 bases). This CDR3 has 14 amino acids. V gave up 0 bases and J gave up 4 bases, with 10 bases separating them. Germline CDR1 and CDR2: SGHNT and YYREEE (reference sequence). Written as DNA, the CDR3 is TGTGCCAGCAGCTTGGTGGGGGGACCCTATGGCTACACCTTC. Translation: CASSLVGGPYGYTF.

The chain combines TRBV27 with TRBJ2-7; 8 nucleotides line up with TRBD2. V lost 1 base and J lost 0; bases outside the gene matches: 2. CDR3 length: 15 residues. Germline-derived CDR1 and CDR2 are MNHEY and SMNVEV (reference sequence). The DNA of the CDR3 is TGTGCCAGCAGTTTATATCTAGCGGGCTCCTACGAGCAGTACTTC. Protein product: CASSLYLAGSYEQYF.

The chain couples TRBV5-1 to TRBJ2-1; 13 bases line up with TRBD2. Germline V lookup: CDR1 SGHRS, CDR2 YFSETQ. The V segment lost 6 bases and the J segment 0 bases; nucleotides outside the gene matches: 3. The CDR3 runs 16 residues. Written as DNA, the CDR3 is TGCGCCAGCAACGGACTAGCGGGAGTCTCCTACAATGAGCAGTTCTTC. Translating gives CASNGLAGVSYNEQFF. Together with reference TRBV5-1 and TRBJ2-1, the CDR3 gives the full variable domain: KAGVTQTPRYLIKTRGQQVTLSCSPISGHRSVSWYQQTPGQGLQFLFEYFSETQRNKGNFPGRFSGRQFSNSRSEMNVSTLELGDSALYLCASNGLAGVSYNEQFFGPGTRLTVL.

The gene calls are TRBV21-1 and TRBJ2-1; the DNA was not compared with TRBD2, the D call given in the table. TRBV21-1 has pseudogene status. The CDR3 runs 18 residues. The CDR3 sequence is CASSNSGLALSSYNEQFF. The CDR3 coding sequence is TGTGCCAGCAGCAACTCGGGACTAGCGCTGAGCTCCTACAATGAGCAGTTCTTC.

This rearrangement joins TRBV19 to TRBJ2-7, with unresolved D. The CDR3 extends over 13 amino acids. In germline, CDR1 is LNHDA, CDR2 SQIVND (reference sequence). Trimming stripped 5 bases from V and 5 bases from J, with 13 bases between. CDR3 amino acids: CASSFSNSNEQYF. As DNA, the CDR3 is TGTGCCAGTAGTTTTTCGAATTCTAACGAGCAGTACTTC.

This rearrangement joins TRBV27 to TRBJ2-1; TRBD2 matches at 11 bases. The germline gives CDR1 MNHEY, CDR2 SMNVEV (reference sequence). The CDR3 is 15 residues long. V lost 6 bases to trimming and J lost 5 bases; unmatched junction nucleotides: 6. The CDR3 nucleotides read TGTGCCAGCAGCCCTCGACTAGCGGGGAACAATGAGCAGTTCTTC. It codes for CASSPRLAGNNEQFF.

The chain is built from TRBV28 and TRBJ1-5, with TRBD1 matching over 7 bases. Germline V gene data show CDR1 as MDHEN and CDR2 as SYDVKM. The CDR3 is made up of 15 amino acids. J lost 7 bases, V lost 9 bases, and 15 bases had no gene match. Here the CDR3 reads CASLPRGRRGQPQHF. CDR3 nucleotide sequence: TGTGCCAGTCTGCCGAGGGGGCGCAGGGGCCAGCCCCAGCATTTT.